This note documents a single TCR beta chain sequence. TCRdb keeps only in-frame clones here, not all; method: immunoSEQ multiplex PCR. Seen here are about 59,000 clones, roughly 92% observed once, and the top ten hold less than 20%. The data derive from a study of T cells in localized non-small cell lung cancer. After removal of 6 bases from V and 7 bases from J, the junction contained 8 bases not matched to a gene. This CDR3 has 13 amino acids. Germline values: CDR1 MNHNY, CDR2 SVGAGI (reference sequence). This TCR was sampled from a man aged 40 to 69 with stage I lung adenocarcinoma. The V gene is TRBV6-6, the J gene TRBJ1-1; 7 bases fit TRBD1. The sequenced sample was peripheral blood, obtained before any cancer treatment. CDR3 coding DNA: TGTGCCAGCAGGCCACAGGGGATTGATGAAGCTTTCTTT. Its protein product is CASRPQGIDEAFF.